The 15 T cell receptor beta chains given below trace back to one sample, sequenced in a study of blood T cell repertoires in COVID-19. Produced via immunoSEQ multiplex PCR; TCRdb's table is partial and in-frame only. This sample has about 110,000 clones; 70% to 85% occur once, and the top ten carry less than 8%. The sequencing input was peripheral blood. All receptors come from an elderly woman with active or convalescent COVID-19.

The chain has TRBV7-9 and TRBJ2-7; 8 positions agree with TRBD1. From germline, CDR1 is SEHNR and CDR2 FQNEAQ (reference sequence). J gave up 12 bases and V 5 bases, and 12 bases lay outside the gene matches. This CDR3 contains 13 residues. This chain's CDR3 is CASSAQTGQAVYF. The CDR3 coding sequence is TGTGCCAGCAGCGCCCAAACGGGACAGGCGGTGTACTTC.

The CDR3 reads CASSLLGGISYEQYF. In nucleotides, the CDR3 is TGTGCCAGCAGCCTTCTGGGCGGGATCTCCTACGAGCAGTACTTC. This sequence joins TRBV28 and TRBJ2-7, with TRBD2 as a possible D gene (6 bases). V was shortened by 6 bases and J by 0 bases, with 15 bases between the two germline ends. Germline CDR1 reads MDHEN; CDR2 reads SYDVKM. This CDR3 comprises 15 residues.

The chain recombines TRBV28 with TRBJ2-2; 10 nucleotides align to TRBD2. Germline loops: CDR1 MDHEN, CDR2 SYDVKM. After removal of 8 bases from V and 4 bases from J, the junction contained 7 bases not matched to a gene. The CDR3 covers 15 residues. CDR3 in amino acids: CASERGGRVTGELFF. In DNA, the CDR3 is TGTGCCAGCGAGCGGGGGGGGCGCGTCACCGGGGAGCTGTTTTTT.

This clone has only a few counts. This rearrangement joins TRBV7-9 to TRBJ1-3; tentatively, D is TRBD1 (6 bases). Between the trimmed V and J ends, which lost 3 bases and 4 bases, there was a span of 13 bases. The CDR3 consists of 15 residues. Germline CDR1 is SEHNR and CDR2 is FQNEAQ (reference sequence). DNA of the CDR3: TGTGCCAGCAGCTTTCTACAGGGTTACGGAAACACCATATATTTT. Amino acid sequence: CASSFLQGYGNTIYF.

The V and J genes are TRBV19 and TRBJ2-3; 11 positions agree with TRBD2. V lost 6 bases to trimming and J lost 0 bases; unmatched junction nucleotides: 2. This CDR3 comprises 15 residues. The germline V gene encodes CDR1 LNHDA and CDR2 SQIVND (reference sequence). CDR3 protein: CASRGTSGSTDTQYF. DNA of the CDR3: TGTGCCAGTAGAGGGACTAGCGGAAGCACAGATACGCAGTATTTT.

The chain couples TRBV27 to TRBJ1-2, with unresolved D. CDR3 length equals 14 residues. The germline gives CDR1 MNHEY, CDR2 SMNVEV (reference sequence). V lost 7 bases and J lost 3, with 15 bases in between. This CDR3 is CASNHRRGDYGYTF. The CDR3 bases are TGTGCCAGCAACCACCGTCGGGGTGACTATGGCTACACCTTC.

The chain recombines TRBV10-3 with TRBJ2-3; 15 bases map to TRBD2. The CDR3 runs to 16 residues. Germline V gene data show CDR1 as ENHRY and CDR2 as SYGVKD. The J segment lost 4 bases and the V segment lost 3 bases, leaving 2 bases of the junction unmatched. CDR3 protein: CAISDGTSGRSDTQYF. DNA of the CDR3: TGTGCCATCAGTGATGGGACTAGCGGGAGGTCAGATACGCAGTATTTT.

The gene calls are TRBV9 and TRBJ2-3; D is undetermined. CDR3 length: 14 amino acids. CDR1 and CDR2 (germline): SGDLS, YYNGEE. The germline V and J ends were trimmed by 0 bases and 2 bases, with 7 bases remaining between them. CDR3 sequence (DNA): TGTGCCAGCAGCGTAGGCAGGATCACAGATACGCAGTATTTT. Translation: CASSVGRITDTQYF.

V gene TRBV9 combines with J gene TRBJ1-3; 10 bases match TRBD1. Germline CDR1 is SGDLS and CDR2 is YYNGEE. Losses at the gene ends were 4 bases for V and 4 bases for J; bases not matched to a gene: 8. There are 16 residues in the CDR3. CDR3 protein: CASSPRQGARGNTIYF. In nucleotides, the CDR3 is TGTGCCAGCAGCCCACGACAGGGGGCGCGCGGAAACACCATATATTTT.

This chain uses TRBV12-3 or TRBV12-4 with TRBJ1-2, with D perhaps TRBD1 (6 bases). Trimming removed 0 bases from V and 9 bases from J, with 11 bases in between. The CDR3 has 13 amino acids. The CDR3 DNA reads as TGTGCCAGCAGTTTAGCCCCACAGGGCCGCTACACCTTC. It yields the protein CASSLAPQGRYTF.

The chain links TRBV16 to TRBJ2-7; possible D gene TRBD2, 6 bases. Germline CDR1 reads KGHSY; CDR2 reads FQNENV. The CDR3 runs 15 residues. The germline V and J ends were trimmed by 4 bases and 2 bases, with 15 bases remaining between them. CDR3 sequence reads: CASSPQRAFPYEQYF. For the CDR3, the DNA is TGTGCCAGCAGCCCGCAGCGGGCCTTCCCCTACGAGCAGTACTTC. Full variable domain (rest looked up from reference TRBV16 and TRBJ2-7): GEEVAQTPKHLVRGEGQKAKLYCAPIKGHSYVFWYQQVLKNEFKFLISFQNENVFDETGMPKERFSAKCLPNSPCSLEIQATKLEDSAVYFCASSPQRAFPYEQYFGPGTRLTVT.

This clone occurred once. V usage is TRBV5-4 and J usage is TRBJ2-3; unclear D gene. The V gene's germline CDR1 is SGHNT and CDR2 YYREEE (reference sequence). V was clipped by 4 bases and J by 1 base, with 7 bases between them. The CDR3 loop spans 13 amino acids. The CDR3 loop is CASSDAGTDTQYF. The CDR3 DNA follows: TGTGCCAGCAGCGACGCGGGCACAGATACGCAGTATTTT.

The chain combines TRBV12-3 or TRBV12-4 with TRBJ1-6, with D possibly TRBD1 on 6 matching bases. The length of the CDR3 is 11 residues. Trimming removed 2 bases at V and 14 bases at J, with 7 bases between. CDR3 DNA: TGTGCCAGCAGTTTAAGGGGGACCCTCCACTTT. Translation: CASSLRGTLHF.

V and J are TRBV5-1 and TRBJ1-1; TRBD1 agrees at 8 bases. This CDR3 spans 15 amino acids. The junction had 5 bases not matched to a gene; V was cut back by 3 bases and J by 1 base. The germline gives CDR1 SGHRS, CDR2 YFSETQ. Here the CDR3 reads CASSSQGAKNTEAFF. The CDR3 DNA reads TGCGCCAGCAGCTCCCAGGGGGCGAAGAACACTGAAGCTTTCTTT.

This clone was seen a single time. This chain uses TRBV4-2 with TRBJ1-4; no clear D. V lost 6 bases, J lost 8 bases, and 19 bases lay in between. Germline CDR1 is LGHNA and CDR2 is YNFKEQ. The CDR3 has 15 amino acids. The CDR3 reads CASSKEGRGSEKLFF. In DNA, the CDR3 is TGTGCCAGCAGTAAGGAGGGAAGAGGAAGCGAAAAACTGTTTTTT.